The rows below give T cell receptor beta chains drawn from one sample of a study of T cell responses to AZD1222 COVID-19 vaccine. Profiling relied on immunoSEQ multiplex PCR, and the TCRdb table lists in-frame clones only, not all of them. Among around 100,000 clones, around 90% were seen once, and the ten largest hold roughly 17%. Sequenced material: peripheral blood, taken on day 0 of AZD1222 vaccination. The receptor source for this set is an adult in good health. Both conserved end residues are part of each CDR3. A D gene is named only where the DNA matches it firmly. Size tells how often a clone was seen (once, few, many) or the class of an expanded clone, and some rows leave it out.

V,D,J,size,DNA,CDR3
TRBV5-4,TRBD1,TRBJ2-3,NA,TGTGCCAGCAGGAACCTACAGGGGCGCACAGATACGCAGTATTTT,CASRNLQGRTDTQYF
TRBV19,NA,TRBJ1-2,NA,TGTGCCAGTAGTTCCTCAGGGGTCTATGGCTACACCTTC,CASSSSGVYGYTF
TRBV11-3,TRBD1,TRBJ1-6,NA,TGTGCCAGCAGCTTAGATCAGGGGGGAAGCTCCTATAATTCACCCCTCCACTTT,CASSLDQGGSSYNSPLHF
TRBV9,NA,TRBJ1-2,NA,TGTGCCAGCAGCGTAATTGGAGGGAGGAGTGGCTACACCTTC,CASSVIGGRSGYTF
TRBV28,NA,TRBJ2-5,NA,TGTGCCAGCACCGCAGGGGCAGGCCCTCGGGACCAGTACTTC,CASTAGAGPRDQYF
TRBV18,NA,TRBJ1-2,NA,TGTGCCAGCTCAACAACAGGGTCTGGCTACACCTTC,CASSTTGSGYTF
TRBV2,TRBD1,TRBJ1-5,NA,TGTGCCAGCTCCCGGGACAGGGTTTCCATAAGCAATCAGCCCCAGCATTTT,CASSRDRVSISNQPQHF
TRBV3-1/TRBV3-2,TRBD2,TRBJ2-3,NA,TGTGCCAGCAGCCAAACTACTAGCGGGAGGCCCACCTCGGATACGCAGTATTTT,CASSQTTSGRPTSDTQYF
TRBV5-1,NA,TRBJ1-1,once,TGCGCCAGCCGCCCGGATATCGCGAACACTGAAGCTTTCTTT,CASRPDIANTEAFF
TRBV7-9,NA,TRBJ1-2,NA,TGTGCCAGCAGCTTAGTAGGCTCCACTTACTATGGCTACACCTTC,CASSLVGSTYYGYTF
TRBV29-1,NA,TRBJ2-7,NA,TGCAGCGTTGACCGCGGTGGGTACGAGCAGTACTTC,CSVDRGGYEQYF
TRBV2,NA,TRBJ2-3,NA,TGTGCCAGCAGTGAATTTTCCTCGGGAGGCACAGATACGCAGTATTTT,CASSEFSSGGTDTQYF